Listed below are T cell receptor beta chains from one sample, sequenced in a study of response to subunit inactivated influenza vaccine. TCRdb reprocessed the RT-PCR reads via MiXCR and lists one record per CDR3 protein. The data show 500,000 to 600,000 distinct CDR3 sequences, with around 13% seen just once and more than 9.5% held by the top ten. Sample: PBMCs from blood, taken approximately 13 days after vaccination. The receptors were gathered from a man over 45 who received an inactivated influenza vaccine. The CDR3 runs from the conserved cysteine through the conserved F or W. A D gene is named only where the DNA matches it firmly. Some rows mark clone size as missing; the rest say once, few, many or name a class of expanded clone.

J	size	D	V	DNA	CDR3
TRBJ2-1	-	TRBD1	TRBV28	TGTGCCAGCAGTTCCGCGGGACAGGGGTACAATGAGCAGTTCTTC	CASSSAGQGYNEQFF
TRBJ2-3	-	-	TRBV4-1	TGCGCCAGCAGCCAAGAGGTCCCCCACGGCACAGATACGCAGTATTTT	CASSQEVPHGTDTQYF
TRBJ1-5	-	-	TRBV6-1	TGTGCCAGCAGTGAATATACTAAACTCAATCAGCCCCAGCATTTT	CASSEYTKLNQPQHF
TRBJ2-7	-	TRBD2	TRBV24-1	TGTGCCACCAGTGATTCAGGCGGGGGGCCAAGCTCCTACGAGCAGTACTTC	CATSDSGGGPSSYEQYF
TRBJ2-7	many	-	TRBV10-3	TGTGCCATCAGCCGAGGGAGCGAGCAGTACTTC	CAISRGSEQYF
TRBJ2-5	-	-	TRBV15	TGTTCCACCAGCAGAGAAACCGAAGGCGAGACCCAGTACTTC	CSTSRETEGETQYF
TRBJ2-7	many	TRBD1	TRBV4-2	TGTGCCAGCAGCCAAGATATTACAGGGGGAGGCGAGCAGTACTTC	CASSQDITGGGEQYF
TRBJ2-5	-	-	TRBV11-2	TGTGCCAGCAGCTTACTCGGGACCGTAGATCAAGAGACCCAGTACTTC	CASSLLGTVDQETQYF
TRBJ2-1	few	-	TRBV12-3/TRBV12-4	TGTGCCAGCAGTACCTTTGGTGTATCCAATGAGCAGTTCTTC	CASSTFGVSNEQFF
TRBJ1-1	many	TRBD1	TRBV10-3	TGTGCCATCAGGGAGACAGGGGGTCTGAACACTGAAGCTTTCTTT	CAIRETGGLNTEAFF
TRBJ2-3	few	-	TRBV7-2	TGTGCCAGCAGCTTATATGCAAGGATCGATACGCAGTATTTT	CASSLYARIDTQYF
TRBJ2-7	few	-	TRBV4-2	TGTGCCAGCAGCCAAGATCTATCCGGGCCGAGTCGGGCCGAGCAGTACTTC	CASSQDLSGPSRAEQYF
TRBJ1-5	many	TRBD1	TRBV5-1	TGCGCCAGCAGCCCGGACAGGGATCAGCCCCAGCATTTT	CASSPDRDQPQHF
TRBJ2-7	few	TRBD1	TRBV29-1	TGCAGCGCCCGGACAGGACGGAGCTCCTACGAGCAGTACTTC	CSARTGRSSYEQYF
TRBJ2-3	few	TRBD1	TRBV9	TGTGCCAGCAGCGTAGGTAGACAGGGTAAATTCGCAGATACGCAGTATTTT	CASSVGRQGKFADTQYF
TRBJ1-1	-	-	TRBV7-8	TGTGCCAGCAGCCGAGGACAGCCTGTAGCTGAAGCTTTCTTT	CASSRGQPVAEAFF
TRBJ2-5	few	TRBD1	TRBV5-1	TGCGCCAGCAGCTTCGCCGGGACAGGGGAACAAGAGACCCAGTACTTC	CASSFAGTGEQETQYF
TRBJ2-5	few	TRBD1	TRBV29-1	TGCAGCGTTGATCGACAGGGGGAAGAGACCCAGTACTTC	CSVDRQGEETQYF
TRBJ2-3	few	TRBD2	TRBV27	TGTGCCAGCAGTTCACTAGCGGGAAGGACCAATACGCAGTATTTT	CASSSLAGRTNTQYF
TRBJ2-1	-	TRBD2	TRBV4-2	TGTGCCAGCAGCCCAACTAGCGGCGACTACAATGAGCAGTTCTTC	CASSPTSGDYNEQFF
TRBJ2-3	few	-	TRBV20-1	TGCAGTGCTAGACCTGGGGAGACCCCGACAGATACGCAGTATTTT	CSARPGETPTDTQYF